Following are 32 T cell receptor beta chains from one sample sequenced in a study of OX40 agonist ivuxolimab in advanced cancers. Only in-frame clones appear in the TCRdb table, and some are missing; sequencing was by immunoSEQ multiplex PCR. In the table there are 90,000 to 100,000 clones, around 85% of which are singletons. The specimen was CD4+ or CD8+ T cells sorted from blood, collected in a trial of the OX40 agonist ivuxolimab. The receptors originated from an adult with an advanced solid tumor such as melanoma, head and neck, liver or kidney cancer.

This chain joins TRBV7-3 and TRBJ2-7; 7 bases are a match to TRBD1. CDR1 and CDR2 (germline): SGHTA, FQGTGA. The CDR3 is 14 residues long. With V trimmed by 4 bases and J by 4 bases, 7 bases remained unmatched. CDR3: CASSSSSGGYEQYF. CDR3 nucleotides: TGTGCCAGCAGCTCGAGTTCAGGGGGATACGAGCAGTACTTC.

The chain links TRBV4-1 to TRBJ1-3; D ambiguous. CDR1 and CDR2 (germline): MGHRA, YSYEKL. V lost 0 bases to trimming and J lost 3 bases, with 3 bases between them. The length of the CDR3 is 13 residues. CDR3 DNA sequence: TGCGCCAGCAGCCAAGATTTTGGAAACACCATATATTTT. Translated, it gives CASSQDFGNTIYF.

The chain links TRBV6-5 to TRBJ2-1; possible D gene TRBD2, 6 bases. CDR1 is MNHEY, CDR2 SVGAGI, per germline. The V gene lost 5 bases and the J gene lost 8 bases, with 13 bases spanning the gap. This CDR3 spans 13 amino acids. The CDR3 nucleotides are TGTGCCAGCAGTCGGGGGTACCTGGATGAGCAGTTCTTC. Translating it yields CASSRGYLDEQFF.

The chain carries TRBV6-1 and TRBJ1-2, with D possibly TRBD1 on 5 matching bases. CDR3 length: 11 residues. The V and J ends lost 6 bases and 5 bases respectively, with 7 bases between them. Looked up from germline, CDR1 is MNHNS and CDR2 is SASEGT. The CDR3 region is CASRTEYGYTF. DNA for the CDR3: TGTGCCAGCAGGACAGAGTATGGCTACACCTTC.

This chain uses TRBV2 with TRBJ1-5; D uncertain. Germline V gene data show CDR1 as SNHLY and CDR2 as FYNNEI. This CDR3 region has 14 residues. With 6 bases removed from V and 0 bases from J, the gap between germline ends came to 9 bases. CDR3 sequence: CASSKVHSNQPQHF. The DNA of the CDR3 is TGTGCCAGCAGCAAGGTTCATAGCAATCAGCCCCAGCATTTT.

V and J are TRBV7-7 and TRBJ2-5; 8 positions agree with TRBD1. This CDR3 has 14 residues. Germline trimming cut 3 bases from V and 4 bases from J; bases unmatched to any gene: 4. The germline gives CDR1 SSHAT, CDR2 FNYEAQ (reference sequence). The CDR3 protein is CASSLGTGGETQYF. CDR3 sequence (DNA): TGTGCCAGCAGCTTGGGGACAGGTGGAGAGACCCAGTACTTC.

This clone came up once. CDR3 sequence reads: CASSLAGQGSYGYTF. In nucleotides, the CDR3 is TGTGCCAGCAGCTTAGCGGGGCAGGGGAGCTATGGCTACACCTTC. The rearrangement uses TRBV7-9 and TRBJ1-2; TRBD1 might be the D (6 bases). V was clipped by 0 bases and J by 4 bases, with 12 bases between them. This CDR3 is 15 amino acids long. Germline values: CDR1 SEHNR, CDR2 FQNEAQ (reference sequence).

V is TRBV5-8 and J is TRBJ2-3, with 7 bases aligning to TRBD2. CDR1 SGHTS and CDR2 YDEGEE come from the germline V gene. The CDR3 covers 16 residues. Trimming removed 0 bases from V and 5 bases from J; junction bases left unmatched: 9. The CDR3 region is CASSLEGGGRKDTQYF. The DNA of the CDR3 is TGTGCCAGCAGCTTGGAGGGCGGGGGAAGGAAAGATACGCAGTATTTT. The full variable domain, in which reference TRBV5-8 and TRBJ2-3 provide the parts outside the CDR3, is EAGVTQSPTHLIKTRGQQATLRCSPISGHTSVYWYQQALGLGLQFLLWYDEGEERNRGNFPPRFSGRQFPNYSSELNVNALELEDSALYLCASSLEGGGRKDTQYFGPGTRLTVL.

The chain is built from TRBV4-2 and TRBJ1-1; D uncertain. The CDR3 covers 14 residues. V shed 0 bases and J shed 0 bases, with 5 bases lying between them. The V gene's germline CDR1 is LGHNA and CDR2 YNFKEQ. The CDR3 DNA reads TGTGCCAGCAGCCAAGACAGGTTGAACACTGAAGCTTTCTTT. Its translation is CASSQDRLNTEAFF.

The chain links TRBV7-2 to TRBJ1-1; D gene uncertain. The CDR3 sequence is 15 residues long. V lost 5 bases and J lost 0, with 13 bases in between. CDR1 is SGHTA and CDR2 is FQGNSA in the germline V gene. The CDR3, as DNA: TGTGCCAGCAGCCCCACGGCGAGGATGAACACTGAAGCTTTCTTT. It yields the protein CASSPTARMNTEAFF.

This clone was detected a few times. CDR3 sequence (DNA): TGTGCCAGCAGGAGCGGGGGGGCCGCAGATACGCAGTATTTT. It translates to CASRSGGAADTQYF. V gene TRBV7-8 combines with J gene TRBJ2-3; 10 positions match TRBD2. V trimming: 6 bases; J trimming: 4 bases; junction bases outside the gene matches: 4. The CDR3 has 14 amino acids. The germline CDR1 and CDR2 sequences are SGHVS and FQNEAQ.

CDR3 sequence: CASSLTREVAFF. In DNA form, the CDR3 reads TGTGCCAGCTCACTAACCAGGGAGGTGGCTTTCTTT. This chain uses TRBV18 with TRBJ1-1; a possible D gene is TRBD1 (5 bases). V was trimmed by 4 bases and J by 11 bases, leaving 14 bases between them. CDR1 and CDR2 from the germline V gene are KGHSH and LQKENI. The CDR3 totals 12 residues.

V and J are TRBV2 and TRBJ1-2; D remains ambiguous. Germline CDR1 is SNHLY and CDR2 is FYNNEI. V shed 3 bases and J shed 5 bases, with 7 bases lying between them. The CDR3 is made up of 12 amino acids. In DNA form, the CDR3 reads TGTGCCAGCAGTGAGTACTCTTATGGCTACACCTTC. Translating gives CASSEYSYGYTF.

The V gene is TRBV29-1, the J gene TRBJ1-1, with D perhaps matching TRBD1 (6 bases). The CDR3 totals 16 residues. V lost 0 bases and J lost 2, with 16 bases in between. Germline CDR1 and CDR2: SQVTM and ANQGSEA. In DNA form, the CDR3 reads TGCAGCGTTGAAGATCGGGGCAGGGGAAGTAACACTGAAGCTTTCTTT. As protein: CSVEDRGRGSNTEAFF.

The rearrangement uses TRBV7-3 and TRBJ2-2; 8 nucleotides match TRBD1. Trimming cost V 3 bases and J 7 bases; bases outside gene matches: 13. Germline CDR1 is SGHTA and CDR2 is FQGTGA. CDR3 length: 17 residues. The CDR3 loop reads CASSFTSGQGSGGELFF. CDR3 in DNA: TGTGCCAGCAGCTTTACGTCAGGACAGGGTAGTGGCGGGGAGCTGTTTTTT. The full variable domain, rest sourced from reference TRBV7-3 and TRBJ2-2, is GAGVSQTPSNKVTEKGKYVELRCDPISGHTALYWYRQSLGQGPEFLIYFQGTGAADDSGLPNDRFFAVRPEGSVSTLKIQRTERGDSAVYLCASSFTSGQGSGGELFFGEGSRLTVL.

This clone was observed once. The CDR3 here is CASSLGGLTRKETQYF. The CDR3 DNA reads as TGTGCCAGCAGCTTAGGGGGACTGACAAGAAAAGAGACCCAGTACTTC. The chain carries TRBV7-2 and TRBJ2-5, with D possibly matching TRBD2 (6 bases). Germline CDR1 SGHTA, CDR2 FQGNSA. Trimming stripped 1 base from V and 3 bases from J, with 15 bases between. The CDR3 loop spans 16 amino acids.

The V gene is TRBV18, the J gene TRBJ2-1; TRBD2 matches 10 bases. Trimming cost V 10 bases and J 7 bases; bases outside gene matches: 10. This CDR3 contains 14 residues. CDR1 and CDR2 from the germline V gene are KGHSH and LQKENI. In DNA form, the CDR3 reads TGTGCCACCGGAGGGACTAGCGATAGTAATGAGCAGTTCTTC. Translating gives CATGGTSDSNEQFF. The whole variable domain, remainder taken from reference TRBV18 and TRBJ2-1, is NAGVMQNPRHLVRRRGQEARLRCSPMKGHSHVYWYRQLPEEGLKFMVYLQKENIIDESGMPKERFSAEFPKEGPSILRIQQVVRGDSAAYFCATGGTSDSNEQFFGPGTRLTVL.

Here the CDR3 DNA reads TGTGCCAGCAGACCTCCGGGACAGGGGACAATGGGCGGTAATCAGCCCCAGCATTTT. This gives the protein CASRPPGQGTMGGNQPQHF. The J gene is TRBJ1-5, the V gene TRBV28; TRBD1 matches at 10 bases. Per germline, CDR1 MDHEN and CDR2 SYDVKM. The CDR3 runs 19 residues. Trimming removed 6 bases from V and 4 bases from J; junction bases left unmatched: 18.

The rearrangement links TRBV19 to TRBJ2-5; TRBD1 matches 11 bases. The junction had 7 bases not matched to a gene; V was cut back by 2 bases and J by 5 bases. In germline, CDR1 is LNHDA, CDR2 SQIVND (reference sequence). CDR3 length: 16 residues. CDR3 nucleotides: TGTGCCAGTAGTATATCGGGGACAGGGGGTTGGGAGACCCAGTACTTC. It translates to CASSISGTGGWETQYF.

Written as DNA, the CDR3 is TGTGCCAGCAGGGGAGGGGGAAGAGAGACCCAGTACTTC. Residues: CASRGGGRETQYF. The J gene is TRBJ2-5, the V gene TRBV28, with D possibly matching TRBD2 (7 bases). CDR1 is MDHEN and CDR2 is SYDVKM in the germline V gene. The CDR3 consists of 13 residues. Trimming stripped 6 bases from V and 4 bases from J, with 12 bases between.

This clone was found a few times. The V call is TRBV28, the J call TRBJ1-5; TRBD1 aligns across 7 bases. The CDR3 loop spans 17 amino acids. Trimming took 3 bases from V and 9 from J; bases not matched to a gene: 17. Germline V lookup: CDR1 MDHEN, CDR2 SYDVKM. The CDR3: CASSLGGTVVISGPQHF. The CDR3 coding sequence is TGTGCCAGCAGTTTGGGGGGGACAGTTGTGATATCAGGGCCCCAGCATTTT.

This clone was detected once. This rearrangement joins TRBV4-3 to TRBJ1-2; the D gene is possibly TRBD1 (5 bases). CDR3 size: 15 residues. CDR1 is LGHNA, CDR2 YSLEER, per germline. The V and J ends lost 0 bases and 0 bases respectively, with 8 bases between them. The DNA of the CDR3 is TGCGCCAGCAGCCAAGAGCCAGGGCCTAACTATGGCTACACCTTC. Protein sequence: CASSQEPGPNYGYTF.

This chain joins TRBV28 and TRBJ2-5; no clear D gene. V was trimmed by 7 bases and J by 7 bases, leaving 16 bases between them. CDR3 size: 13 residues. Germline CDR1 is MDHEN and CDR2 is SYDVKM. The CDR3 here is CASTNGVGGTQYF. The CDR3 DNA follows: TGTGCCAGCACGAACGGAGTCGGCGGGACCCAGTACTTC.

This rearrangement joins TRBV28 to TRBJ2-7; D may be TRBD1 (7 bases). V gave up 6 bases and J gave up 4 bases, with 22 bases separating them. Per germline, CDR1 MDHEN and CDR2 SYDVKM. The CDR3 sequence is 16 residues long. The chain's CDR3 is CASRHQGGAFRYEQYF. The DNA of the CDR3 is TGTGCCAGCAGGCATCAGGGGGGCGCTTTTAGGTACGAGCAGTACTTC.

The chain links TRBV7-2 to TRBJ2-1; tentatively, D is TRBD2 (5 bases). V gave up 4 bases and J gave up 6 bases, with 16 bases separating them. This CDR3 comprises 15 residues. Germline CDR1 and CDR2: SGHTA and FQGNSA. The CDR3 region is CASSSIGGWINEQFF. The DNA for the CDR3 is TGTGCCAGCAGCTCCATAGGCGGGTGGATCAATGAGCAGTTCTTC.

V is TRBV11-1 and J is TRBJ2-1; D remains unclear. The CDR3 spans 15 residues. Germline lookup yields CDR1 SGHAT and CDR2 FQDESV (reference sequence). The V end lost 1 base, the J end lost 3 bases, and 10 bases lay between the germline ends. CDR3 region: CASSLGSVSYNEQFF. The CDR3 DNA follows: TGTGCCAGCAGCTTAGGGTCAGTAAGCTACAATGAGCAGTTCTTC.

The CDR3 region has the DNA TGTGCCAGCAGTCCCAATGGACTCGGCACAGATACGCAGTATTTT. Its translation: CASSPNGLGTDTQYF. This sequence joins TRBV28 and TRBJ2-3, with D tentatively TRBD2 (5 bases). Trimming took off 5 bases at V and 1 base at J, with 13 bases between the two ends. Germline V lookup: CDR1 MDHEN, CDR2 SYDVKM. The CDR3 sequence is 15 residues long.

The J gene is TRBJ2-1, the V gene TRBV6-1; weak D call: TRBD1 (7 bases). V dropped 4 bases and J dropped 2 bases, with 12 bases sitting between them. The CDR3 extends over 15 amino acids. Germline-derived CDR1 and CDR2 are MNHNS and SASEGT. CDR3 protein: CASSGSRGAYNEQFF. For the CDR3, the DNA is TGTGCCAGCAGTGGGTCCAGGGGGGCCTACAATGAGCAGTTCTTC.

The chain has TRBV15 and TRBJ1-2; D uncertain. V was clipped by 0 bases and J by 12 bases, with 14 bases between them. Germline V gives CDR1 LNHNV, CDR2 YYDKDF (reference sequence). The length of the CDR3 is 13 residues. The CDR3: CATSRDLRKEDTF. CDR3 bases: TGTGCCACCAGCAGAGATCTACGGAAGGAGGACACCTTC. The full variable domain, rest sourced from reference TRBV15 and TRBJ1-2, is DAMVIQNPRYQVTQFGKPVTLSCSQTLNHNVMYWYQQKSSQAPKLLFHYYDKDFNNEADTPDNFQSRRPNTSFCFLDIRSPGLGDTAMYLCATSRDLRKEDTFGSGTRLTVV.

The chain is built from TRBV11-3 and TRBJ2-1; 7 bases fit TRBD2. CDR1 is SGHNT, CDR2 YENEEA, per germline. The V segment lost 4 bases and the J segment 8 bases; nucleotides outside the gene matches: 8. The CDR3 runs 14 residues. The CDR3: CASSSGTNFDEQFF. The CDR3 DNA sequence: TGTGCCAGCAGCTCAGGGACTAACTTCGATGAGCAGTTCTTC.

The chain combines TRBV2 with TRBJ2-7; D is uncertain. Germline values: CDR1 SNHLY, CDR2 FYNNEI. This CDR3 contains 10 residues. V was clipped by 6 bases and J by 12 bases, with 12 bases between them. In DNA, the CDR3 is TGTGCCAGCAGCGAGGTCGTTATGTACTTC. Protein product: CASSEVVMYF.

The chain couples TRBV10-3 to TRBJ2-3; D is unresolved. The germline gives CDR1 ENHRY, CDR2 SYGVKD. The V end was cut by 4 bases, the J end by 5 bases, with 4 bases between. This CDR3 spans 11 amino acids. The CDR3 sequence: CAISGGDTQYF. The CDR3 coding sequence is TGTGCCATCAGTGGTGGAGATACGCAGTATTTT.